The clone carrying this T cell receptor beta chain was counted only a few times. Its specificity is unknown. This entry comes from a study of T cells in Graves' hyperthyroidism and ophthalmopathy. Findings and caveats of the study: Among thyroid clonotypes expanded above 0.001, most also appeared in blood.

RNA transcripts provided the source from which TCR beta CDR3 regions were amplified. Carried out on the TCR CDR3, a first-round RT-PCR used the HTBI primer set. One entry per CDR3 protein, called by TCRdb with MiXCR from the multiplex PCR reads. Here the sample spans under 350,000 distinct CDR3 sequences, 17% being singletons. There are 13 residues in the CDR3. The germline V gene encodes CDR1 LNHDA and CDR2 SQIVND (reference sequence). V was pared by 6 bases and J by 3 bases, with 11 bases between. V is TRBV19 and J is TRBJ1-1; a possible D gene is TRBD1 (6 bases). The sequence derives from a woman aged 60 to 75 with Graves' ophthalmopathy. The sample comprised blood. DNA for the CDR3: TGTGCCAGTAGAAACAGGGAAGACACTGAAGCTTTCTTT. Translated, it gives CASRNREDTEAFF.